This T cell receptor beta chain was sequenced during a study of blood T cell repertoires in COVID-19 (dated by TCRdb to 2018 to 2021). Background on the whole study: Samples from collaborators originated in the United States, Italy and Spain and spanned both the acute and convalescent phases of COVID-19. The material from the prospective study consisted of cDNA or gDNA derived from T cells, B-cell-depleted T cells, or PBMCs. The dataset comprised deeply sampled blood TCRbeta repertoires from subjects exposed to, actively infected with, or recovered from COVID-19. The repertoires were released in a freely available public database meant as a resource for research on the immune response to SARS-CoV-2. The samples were drawn from the first 160 participants of the ongoing ImmuneRACE study and from 1,254 subjects provided by 6 global collaborators. A de-identified subject ID, COVID-19 status, age in years and sex were almost always included in the sample metadata. Where HLA class I and class II types were available, the types were taken from metadata supplied by the sample provider, not from assay-based typing. General findings and caveats noted by the study authors: The quantity of clinical and demographic metadata differed by source and by participant and was supplied without curation.

The germline V and J ends show losses of 0 bases and 0 bases respectively, and no gene match explains 4 bases of the junction. CDR1 and CDR2, per the germline V gene, are SQVTM and ANQGSEA. From the cysteine up to the phenylalanine, the CDR3 has a length of 17 residues. Only CDR3 DNA remains: 51 bases, in frame from the first base. TCRbeta CDR3 regions were amplified from genomic DNA using the immunoSEQ Assay, a bias-controlled multiplex PCR. As for how the authors treated the data: Nucleated cell counts per sample were estimated from amplification of reference gene primers within the assay. To quantify the absolute abundance of each unique TCRbeta CDR3 rearrangement, sequence reads were collapsed and filtered. Productive Simpson clonality was computed per sample as the square root of Simpson's diversity index over productive rearrangements. TCRdb retrieved this table from immuneACCESS and kept in-frame rearrangements only. Not all clones are present; in checked studies, unresolved V genes account for under half, and no reason is known for the remainder. That table furnishes V, J and clone size, whereas the DNA furnished D and trimming. The sample includes under 130,000 clones, with about four fifths observed a single time. The top ten clones comprise about 40% of the sample.

Worth noting for this clone: The target of this receptor is not known. Base qualities are missing; no much larger clone stands one base away.

Collaborating institutions collected whole blood in K2EDTA tubes following their own protocols. For TCRbeta analysis, collaborators shipped samples as frozen whole blood, isolated PBMCs, or DNA extracted from either of those sample types. The sequenced sample was peripheral blood. Here the chain combines TRBV29-1 and TRBJ2-1, and TRBD2 aligns with 11 junction nucleotides. The receptor was isolated from a man older than 75 with acute or convalescent COVID-19. CDR3 reads: CSVEEFLAGGSYNEQFF. The nucleotide sequence reads TGCAGCGTTGAAGAGTTTCTAGCGGGAGGCTCCTACAATGAGCAGTTCTTC.